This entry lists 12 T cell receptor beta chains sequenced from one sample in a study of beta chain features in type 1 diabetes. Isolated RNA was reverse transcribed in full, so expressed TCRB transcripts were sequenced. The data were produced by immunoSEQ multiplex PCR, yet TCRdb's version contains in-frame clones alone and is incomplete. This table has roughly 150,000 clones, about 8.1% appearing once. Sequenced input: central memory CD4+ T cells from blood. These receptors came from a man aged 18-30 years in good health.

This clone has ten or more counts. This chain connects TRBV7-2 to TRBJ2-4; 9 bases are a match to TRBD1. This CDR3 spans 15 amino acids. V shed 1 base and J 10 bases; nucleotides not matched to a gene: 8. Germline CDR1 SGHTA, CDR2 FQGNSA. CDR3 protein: CASSLGGGQGVIQYF. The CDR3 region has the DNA TGTGCCAGCAGCTTAGGAGGGGGACAGGGTGTGATTCAGTACTTC.

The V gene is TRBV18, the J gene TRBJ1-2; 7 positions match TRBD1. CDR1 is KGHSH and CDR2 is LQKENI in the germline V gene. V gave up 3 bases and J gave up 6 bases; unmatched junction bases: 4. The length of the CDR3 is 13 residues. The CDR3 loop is CASSPRGLDGYTF. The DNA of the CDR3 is TGTGCCAGCTCACCTAGGGGGCTTGATGGCTACACCTTC.

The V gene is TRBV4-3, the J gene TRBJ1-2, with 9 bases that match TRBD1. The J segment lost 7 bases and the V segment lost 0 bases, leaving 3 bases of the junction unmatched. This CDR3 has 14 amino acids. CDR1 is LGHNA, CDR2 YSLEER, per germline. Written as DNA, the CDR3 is TGCGCCAGCAGCCAAGAACAGGGGGCGCGTGGCTACACCTTC. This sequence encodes CASSQEQGARGYTF.

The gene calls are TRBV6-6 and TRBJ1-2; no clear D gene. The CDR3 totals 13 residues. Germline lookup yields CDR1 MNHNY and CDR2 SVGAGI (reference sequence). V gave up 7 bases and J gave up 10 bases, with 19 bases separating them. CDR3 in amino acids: CASTPQEAAHYTF. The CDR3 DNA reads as TGTGCCAGCACCCCCCAGGAGGCAGCCCACTACACCTTC.

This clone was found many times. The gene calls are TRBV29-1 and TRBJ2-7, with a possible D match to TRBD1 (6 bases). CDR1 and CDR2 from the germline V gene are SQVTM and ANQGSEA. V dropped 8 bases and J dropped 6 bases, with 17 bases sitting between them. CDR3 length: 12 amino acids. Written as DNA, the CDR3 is TGCAGCATACGAATAACAGGGACCGAGCAGTACTTC. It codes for CSIRITGTEQYF.

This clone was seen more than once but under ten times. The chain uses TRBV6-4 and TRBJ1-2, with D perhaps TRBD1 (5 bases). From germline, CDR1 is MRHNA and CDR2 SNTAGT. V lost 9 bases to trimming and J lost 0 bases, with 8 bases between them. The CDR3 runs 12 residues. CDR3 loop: CARRGANYGYTF. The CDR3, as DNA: TGTGCCAGGCGGGGGGCTAACTATGGCTACACCTTC.

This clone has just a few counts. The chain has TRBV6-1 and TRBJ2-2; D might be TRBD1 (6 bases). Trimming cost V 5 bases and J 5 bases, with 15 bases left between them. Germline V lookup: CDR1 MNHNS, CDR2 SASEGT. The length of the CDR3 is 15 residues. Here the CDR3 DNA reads TGTGCCAGCAGTAAACAGGGCGAGGGGACCGGGGAGCTGTTTTTT. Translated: CASSKQGEGTGELFF.

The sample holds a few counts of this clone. In DNA form, the CDR3 reads TGTGCCAGCACCGGTTGGGACAGGGGCATCGGCTACACCTTC. Translation gives CASTGWDRGIGYTF. The rearrangement joins TRBV28 to TRBJ1-2, with 10 positions matching TRBD1. The ends lost 7 bases at V and 8 bases at J; junction bases unmatched: 10. The CDR3 has 14 amino acids. The germline V gene encodes CDR1 MDHEN and CDR2 SYDVKM.

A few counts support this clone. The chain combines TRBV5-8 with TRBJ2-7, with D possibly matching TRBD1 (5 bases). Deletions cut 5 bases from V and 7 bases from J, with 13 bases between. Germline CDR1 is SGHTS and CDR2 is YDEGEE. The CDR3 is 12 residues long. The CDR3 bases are TGTGCCAGCAGGGGTCAGGGTTTTGAGCAGTACTTC. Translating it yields CASRGQGFEQYF.

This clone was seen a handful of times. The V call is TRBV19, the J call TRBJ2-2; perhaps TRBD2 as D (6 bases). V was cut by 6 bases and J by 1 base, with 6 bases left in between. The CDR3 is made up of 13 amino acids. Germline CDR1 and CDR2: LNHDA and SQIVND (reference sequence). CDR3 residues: CASRRGNTGELFF. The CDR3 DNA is TGTGCCAGTAGGCGGGGGAACACCGGGGAGCTGTTTTTT.

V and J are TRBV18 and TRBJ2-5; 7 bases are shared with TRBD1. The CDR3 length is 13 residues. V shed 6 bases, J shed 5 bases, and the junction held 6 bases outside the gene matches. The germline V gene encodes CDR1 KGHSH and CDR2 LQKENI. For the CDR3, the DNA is TGTGCCAGCTCGCAGGGGGAACAGGAGACCCAGTACTTC. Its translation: CASSQGEQETQYF. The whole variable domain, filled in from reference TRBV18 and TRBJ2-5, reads NAGVMQNPRHLVRRRGQEARLRCSPMKGHSHVYWYRQLPEEGLKFMVYLQKENIIDESGMPKERFSAEFPKEGPSILRIQQVVRGDSAAYFCASSQGEQETQYFGPGTRLLVL.

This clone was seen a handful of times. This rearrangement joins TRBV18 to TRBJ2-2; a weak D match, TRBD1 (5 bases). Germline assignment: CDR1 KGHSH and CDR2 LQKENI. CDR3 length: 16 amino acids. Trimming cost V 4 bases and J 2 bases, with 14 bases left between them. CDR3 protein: CASSQRQRVNTGELFF. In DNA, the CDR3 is TGTGCCAGCTCACAGAGACAGCGAGTTAACACCGGGGAGCTGTTTTTT.